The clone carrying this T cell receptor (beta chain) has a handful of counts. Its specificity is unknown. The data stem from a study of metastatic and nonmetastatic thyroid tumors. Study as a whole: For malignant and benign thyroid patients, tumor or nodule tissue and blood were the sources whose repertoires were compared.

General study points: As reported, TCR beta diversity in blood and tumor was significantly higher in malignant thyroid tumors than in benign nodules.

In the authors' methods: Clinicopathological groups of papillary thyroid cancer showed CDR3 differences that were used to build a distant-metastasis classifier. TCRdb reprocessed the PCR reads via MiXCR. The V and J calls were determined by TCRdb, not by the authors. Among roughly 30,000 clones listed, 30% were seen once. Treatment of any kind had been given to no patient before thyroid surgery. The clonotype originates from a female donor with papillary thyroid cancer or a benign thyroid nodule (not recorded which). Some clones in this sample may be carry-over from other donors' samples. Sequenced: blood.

The CDR3 loop reads CASSSRTAGNTIYF. DNA of the CDR3: TGTGCCAGCAGTTCCCGGACAGCGGGAAACACCATATATTTT. V gene TRBV12-3 or TRBV12-4 combines with J gene TRBJ1-3; tentative D call: TRBD1 (6 bases). This CDR3 region has 14 residues. V gave up 4 bases and J gave up 4 bases, with 11 bases separating them.